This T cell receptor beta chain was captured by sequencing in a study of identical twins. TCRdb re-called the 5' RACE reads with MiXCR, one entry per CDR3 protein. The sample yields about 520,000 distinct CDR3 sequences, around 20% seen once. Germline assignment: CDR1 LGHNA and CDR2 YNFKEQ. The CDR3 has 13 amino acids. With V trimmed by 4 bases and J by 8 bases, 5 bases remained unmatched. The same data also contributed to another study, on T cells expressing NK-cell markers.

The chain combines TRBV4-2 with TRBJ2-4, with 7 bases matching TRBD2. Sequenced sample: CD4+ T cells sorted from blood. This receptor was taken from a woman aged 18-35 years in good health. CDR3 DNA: TGTGCCAGCAGCCCTCGGGGGGTTGACATTCAGTACTTC. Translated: CASSPRGVDIQYF.